The sequence of this T cell receptor (beta chain) was determined in a study of control samples from healthy donors and cancer patients. Clones were sequenced by immunoSEQ multiplex PCR, and TCRdb holds only the in-frame ones, with some missing. The sample is made up of some 180,000 clones, and the top ten hold 2.2% of it. The CDR3 is made up of 16 amino acids. The germline CDR1 and CDR2 sequences are MNHEY and SVGAGI. Unmatched junction bases numbered 11, after V lost 2 bases and J lost 5 bases. This chain connects TRBV6-5 to TRBJ1-1, with 7 bases aligning to TRBD1. The sequence was obtained from a woman aged 25 to 39 in good health. The sequencing input was blood. Written as DNA, the CDR3 is TGTGCCAGCAGTTACCTGACAGGGACAAAGGCGACTGAAGCTTTCTTT. Translated, it gives CASSYLTGTKATEAFF.